This T cell receptor (beta chain) was obtained from a study of blood T cells in healthy people across ages (dated by TCRdb to between 2014 and 2017). Background for the entire study: In model experiments, roughly one uniquely barcoded TCR beta cDNA molecule per two T cells was captured by template switching. Using the same blood draw, the study looked at two additional independent replicas of 1 million unique cDNA reads for two donors, one aged 18 to 29 and the other aged 80 or older. To track age-related changes in TCR beta repertoire diversity, the study relied on deep sequencing normalized with unique cDNA molecular identifiers. Four age groups were formed from the donors: young (average approximately 15 years), middle-aged (around 40), aged (roughly 59) and long-lived (82). To avoid experimental bias, donors of different ages were randomly spread across the sequencing lanes. Summary of the overall study and its limitations: A strong correlation was found between observed TCR beta diversity and the percentage of naive T cells measured by flow cytometry. The CMV infection status of donors was not known, potentially confounding age-related changes in expanded clonotypes. Compared with the aged group, more naive CD4+ T cells, fewer expanded clones and increased TCR diversity were shown by the long-lived group, suggesting age selection. As age increased, observed TCR beta diversity per million T cells dropped in a roughly linear way, and a significant reduction was already evident by age about 40. Estimates of total diversity based on one million sequenced T cells were regarded as lower bounds and as underestimates. Because profiling used bulk unsorted PBMCs, naive and antigen-experienced compartments could not be compared conclusively.

Regarding this clonotype: Its antigen target is currently unknown. No much larger clone is present one base from it, and per-base qualities are unavailable.

There are 12 amino acids in the CDR3, from cysteine to phenylalanine inclusive. This entry keeps only the CDR3 DNA: 36 bases, framed from base 1. V sheds 2 bases and J sheds 4 bases, leaving 8 bases between their ends. Taken from the germline V gene, the CDR1 and CDR2 loops are SQVTM and ANQGSEA. Libraries were made using 5' RACE. Sequencer: Illumina HiSeq 2500. The second PCR ran for roughly 7 to 12 cycles and used a J-beta primer mix along with a sample-barcoded 5' primer. A template-switch 5' adaptor carrying 12 random nucleotides introduced a unique molecular identifier onto each TCR beta cDNA molecule. Each sample yielded at least 2.5 million CDR3-containing paired-end reads. First-strand cDNA synthesis was performed from all RNA using the Mint cDNA synthesis kit, with priming by a TRBC-specific oligonucleotide. All cDNA was treated with uracil-DNA glycosylase and then went through a first 18-cycle PCR with the universal primers M1SS and BC2_uni_R. The published analysis was carried out like this. For normalization, 1 million high-quality reads were randomly selected from each sample, with every read carrying a distinct molecular identifier. Instead of being binned into consensus sequences, reads with shared molecular identifiers were discarded. MiTCR, run with a Q25 quality threshold and the strictest error-elimination algorithm, handled CDR3 identification, clonotype clustering and error correction. Lower-bound total TCR beta diversity was estimated with a nonparametric unseen species model using Euler transformation. TCRdb trimmed public reads at Q25 via fastp, called clones via MiXCR and kept in-frame beta chains. When rows share a CDR3 protein, they turn into one entry using the most common DNA and genes. In this record, the V and J calls reflect TCRdb's handling and not the investigators' own analysis. A total of around 970,000 distinct CDR3 sequences appear in this sample, just over 50% of them only once. The ten biggest clones cover about a fifth of the sample.

The donors were about 40 Caucasian individuals from Russia, aged about 6 to 100 years, who were systemically healthy. Each donor gave ten milliliters of peripheral blood, collected into EDTA-treated Vacutainer tubes. Ficoll-Paque density-gradient centrifugation was used to isolate PBMCs, with at least 6.5 million per sample. Trizol reagent was used to extract total RNA from the PBMCs, yielding at least 6 micrograms per sample. For every donor, flow cytometry on a PBMC aliquot measured the percentage of naive CD45RAhigh/CD27high T cells. The sequence is built from TRBV29-1 and TRBJ2-5; no D segment can be confidently identified. The sequenced sample consisted of blood. This clonotype originated in a woman aged 60-75 years in good health. The CDR3 in this case is CSVENRPETQYF. Here is the DNA: TGCAGCGTTGAAAACAGACCAGAGACCCAGTACTTC.